This T cell receptor beta chain came from a study of T cell responses to AZD1222 COVID-19 vaccine. Study details: Pooled in the analysis were second doses at about 4 or about 12 weeks. Findings and limits, study-wide: In a largely white British group with more females than males, clonal diversity was possibly underestimated. No day 14 peak samples; only post-peak repertoires were characterized. Spike-wide vaccine-associated CD4 TCRs dominated at 160-218 and 743-854.

This clone occurred once. The antigen remains unidentified. TCRdb's copy holds only in-frame clones and misses some; the assay was immunoSEQ multiplex PCR. The sample contains 75,000 to 100,000 clones, 70% to 90% of which appear only once. The receptor was derived from an adult in good health. This specimen was peripheral blood, taken on day 0 of AZD1222 vaccination.

Written as DNA, the CDR3 is TGTGCCAGCAGTGACCTCGGGGGGGTGCAGGAAAAACTGTTTTTT. Protein: CASSDLGGVQEKLFF. V and J are TRBV25-1 and TRBJ1-4; possible D gene TRBD1, 5 bases. Germline CDR1 and CDR2: MGHDK and SYGVNS. The CDR3 runs to 15 residues. Trimming left V 3 bases short and J 8 bases short, with 16 bases between.